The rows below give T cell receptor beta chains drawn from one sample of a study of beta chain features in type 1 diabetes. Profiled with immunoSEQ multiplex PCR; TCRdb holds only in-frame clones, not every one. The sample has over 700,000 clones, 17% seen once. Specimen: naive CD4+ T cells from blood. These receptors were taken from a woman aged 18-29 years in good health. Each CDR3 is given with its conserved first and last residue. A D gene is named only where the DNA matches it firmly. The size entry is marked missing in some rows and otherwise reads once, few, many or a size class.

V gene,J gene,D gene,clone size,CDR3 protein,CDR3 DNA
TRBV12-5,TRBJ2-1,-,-,CASGLVSNEQFF,TGTGCTAGTGGTTTGGTAAGCAATGAGCAGTTCTTC
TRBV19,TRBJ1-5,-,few,CASSLETGIRNQPQHF,TGTGCCAGTAGCCTTGAAACAGGGATCCGGAATCAGCCCCAGCATTTT
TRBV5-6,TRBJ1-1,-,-,CASSLPQSRGKEAFF,TGTGCCAGCAGCTTGCCCCAATCCCGAGGTAAAGAAGCTTTCTTT
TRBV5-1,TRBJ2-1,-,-,CASSLVGAYNEQFF,TGCGCCAGCAGCTTGGTAGGGGCCTACAATGAGCAGTTCTTC
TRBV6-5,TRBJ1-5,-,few,CASTDPGIQPQHF,TGTGCCAGCACCGATCCAGGGATTCAGCCCCAGCATTTT
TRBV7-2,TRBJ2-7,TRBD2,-,CASSTGLDYYEQYF,TGTGCCAGCAGCACCGGACTAGACTACTACGAGCAGTACTTC
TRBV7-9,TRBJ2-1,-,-,CASSLAPGQFF,TGTGCCAGCAGCTTAGCCCCAGGGCAGTTCTTC
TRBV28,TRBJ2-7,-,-,CASMGGQLSYEQYF,TGTGCCAGCATGGGAGGACAGCTCTCCTACGAGCAGTACTTC
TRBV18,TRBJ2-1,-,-,CASSRNPGANNEQFF,TGTGCCAGCTCACGGAATCCCGGGGCCAACAATGAGCAGTTCTTC
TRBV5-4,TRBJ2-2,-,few,CASSLVAERSGELFF,TGTGCCAGCAGCTTGGTTGCTGAAAGGTCCGGGGAGCTGTTTTTT
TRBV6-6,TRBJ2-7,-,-,CASSYSGGRTYEQYF,TGTGCCAGCAGTTACTCAGGCGGGCGGACCTACGAGCAGTACTTC
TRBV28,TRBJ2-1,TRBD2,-,CASSFSGRKNVDEQFF,TGTGCCAGCAGTTTTAGCGGGAGGAAGAATGTGGATGAGCAGTTCTTC
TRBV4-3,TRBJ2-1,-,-,CASSQDKWDYNEQFF,TGCGCCAGCAGCCAAGATAAGTGGGACTACAATGAGCAGTTCTTC
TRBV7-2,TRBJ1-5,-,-,CASSLGNNQPQHF,TGTGCCAGCAGCCTGGGCAACAATCAGCCCCAGCATTTT
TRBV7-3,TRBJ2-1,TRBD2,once,CASSLTGTSPNNEQFF,TGTGCCAGCAGCTTAACCGGGACTAGCCCTAACAATGAGCAGTTCTTC
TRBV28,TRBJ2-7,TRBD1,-,CASSGPDRAASEQYF,TGTGCCAGCAGTGGACCGGACAGGGCGGCCTCCGAGCAGTACTTC
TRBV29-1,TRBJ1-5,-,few,CSVSTGFYSNQPQHF,TGCAGCGTCTCGACGGGATTTTATAGCAATCAGCCCCAGCATTTT
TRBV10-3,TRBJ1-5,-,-,CAISESRGQPQHF,TGTGCCATCAGTGAGTCGCGGGGTCAGCCCCAGCATTTT
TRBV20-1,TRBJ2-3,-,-,CSARADTQYF,TGCAGTGCTAGAGCAGATACGCAGTATTTT
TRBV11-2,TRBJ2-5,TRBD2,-,CASSSSGREQYF,TGTGCCAGCAGTTCAAGCGGGAGGGAGCAGTACTTC
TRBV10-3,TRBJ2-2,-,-,CAISVKGGGELFF,TGTGCCATCAGTGTCAAGGGAGGCGGGGAGCTGTTTTTT
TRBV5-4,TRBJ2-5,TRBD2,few,CASSLEGTSGPETQYF,TGTGCCAGCAGCTTGGAGGGGACTAGCGGACCAGAGACCCAGTACTTC
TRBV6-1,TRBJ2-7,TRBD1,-,CASAGDRGYEQYF,TGTGCCAGCGCCGGGGACAGGGGTTACGAGCAGTACTTC
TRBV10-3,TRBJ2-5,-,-,CAISREGGGGLRETQYF,TGTGCCATCAGCAGAGAAGGAGGCGGTGGTCTGAGGGAGACCCAGTACTTC
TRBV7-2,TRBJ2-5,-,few,CASRTAGSSETQYF,TGTGCCAGCAGAACGGCCGGGAGTTCGGAGACCCAGTACTTC
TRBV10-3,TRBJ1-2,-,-,CAIIIGGAFPFRSYGYTF,TGTGCCATCATAATAGGGGGGGCCTTTCCCTTTCGTAGCTATGGCTACACCTTC
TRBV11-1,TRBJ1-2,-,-,CASSPFDRQSNYGYTF,TGTGCCAGCAGCCCATTTGACAGGCAGTCTAACTATGGCTACACCTTC
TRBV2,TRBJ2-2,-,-,CASSERLDPGELFF,TGTGCCAGCAGTGAAAGACTAGATCCCGGGGAGCTGTTTTTT
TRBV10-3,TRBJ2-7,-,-,CAISGVGQIAYEQYF,TGTGCCATCAGTGGGGTGGGCCAGATCGCCTACGAGCAGTACTTC
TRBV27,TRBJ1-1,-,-,CASSALTGTAEAFF,TGTGCCAGCAGTGCGCTAACAGGGACTGCTGAAGCTTTCTTT
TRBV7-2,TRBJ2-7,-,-,CASGPSYEQYF,TGTGCCAGCGGCCCGTCCTACGAGCAGTACTTC
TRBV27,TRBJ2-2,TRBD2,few,CASSSTRSGRISGELFF,TGTGCCAGCAGTTCGACCCGAAGCGGGAGGATCTCCGGGGAGCTGTTTTTT